The 25 T cell receptor beta chains below were found in one sample sequenced in a study of shared clonotypes between healthy human individuals. As defined, naive CD8 cells were CD45RO-negative and positively selected for CCR7, with terminally differentiated effector memory CD45RA+ cells excluded. Clones were sequenced by immunoSEQ multiplex PCR, and TCRdb holds only the in-frame ones, with some missing. This table has hundreds of thousands of clones, roughly 98% appearing once. Sequencing used naive CD8+ T cells sorted from blood. These receptors originate from a man aged 30 to 45 in good health.

The chain has TRBV5-1 and TRBJ1-2, with D possibly matching TRBD1 (6 bases). There are 14 residues in the CDR3. V lost 1 base and J lost 6, with 13 bases in between. Germline CDR1 SGHRS, CDR2 YFSETQ. CDR3 region: CASSLWTGGDGYTF. CDR3 nucleotide sequence: TGCGCCAGCAGCTTGTGGACGGGGGGCGATGGCTACACCTTC.

V gene TRBV5-1 combines with J gene TRBJ2-1, with D perhaps assigned TRBD1 or TRBD2 (5 bases each). Trimming took off 4 bases at V and 1 base at J, with 12 bases between the two ends. CDR3 length: 15 residues. Germline V gene data show CDR1 as SGHRS and CDR2 as YFSETQ. In DNA, the CDR3 is TGCGCCAGCAGCCCATCCGGGACGTCCTACAATGAGCAGTTCTTC. Its protein is CASSPSGTSYNEQFF.

V is TRBV30 and J is TRBJ2-1, with 9 bases matching TRBD1. Germline V gene sequence: CDR1 GTSNPN, CDR2 SVGIG (reference sequence). CDR3 size: 17 residues. V lost 2 bases and J lost 8; bases outside the gene matches: 16. DNA for the CDR3: TGTGCCTGGAGTCCCGGGACAGGGTACTCATTCCCCCATGAGCAGTTCTTC. This encodes CAWSPGTGYSFPHEQFF.

The V gene is TRBV28, the J gene TRBJ2-3, with a weak D call TRBD1 (7 bases). Germline assignment: CDR1 MDHEN and CDR2 SYDVKM. CDR3 length: 14 residues. Trimming removed 2 bases at V and 5 bases at J, with 11 bases between. The CDR3, as DNA: TGTGCCAGCAGTTTAGACAGGGAGGAAGATACGCAGTATTTT. It yields the protein CASSLDREEDTQYF.

This clone was observed once. This CDR3 is also generated by other DNA sequences in the sample. The chain links TRBV27 to TRBJ1-5; D gene ambiguous. The V end was cut by 1 base, the J end by 5 bases, with 6 bases between. The CDR3 is made up of 13 amino acids. CDR1 MNHEY and CDR2 SMNVEV come from the germline V gene (reference sequence). CDR3 residues: CASSLFRDQPQHF. The CDR3 nucleotides are TGTGCCAGCAGTTTATTTCGGGATCAGCCCCAGCATTTT.

The chain couples TRBV5-8 to TRBJ2-7, with D possibly being TRBD2 (7 bases). Germline V CDR1 and CDR2: SGHTS, YDEGEE. This CDR3 spans 16 amino acids. Trimming left V 5 bases short and J 0 bases short, with 18 bases between. This chain's CDR3 is CASRDGGLGYSYEQYF. The DNA of the CDR3 is TGTGCCAGCAGGGACGGGGGGCTAGGGTACTCCTACGAGCAGTACTTC.

This clone appeared once. CDR3 region: CSGRESSYNEQFF. The CDR3 coding sequence is TGCAGCGGCCGGGAGAGCTCCTACAATGAGCAGTTCTTC. The V and J genes are TRBV29-1 and TRBJ2-1, with D tentatively TRBD2 (6 bases). V was trimmed by 7 bases and J by 0 bases, leaving 10 bases between them. The CDR3 is made up of 13 amino acids. Germline V gene lookup returns CDR1 SQVTM and CDR2 ANQGSEA.

The V and J genes are TRBV12-5 and TRBJ1-1; tentative D call: TRBD1 (5 bases). Germline CDR1 reads LGHNT; CDR2 reads FRNRAP. CDR3 length: 13 amino acids. V lost 2 bases, J lost 11 bases, and 15 bases lay in between. CDR3 nucleotides: TGTGCTAGTGGTTTGTTTGGATCAGGGTCTGCTTTCTTT. Translated, it gives CASGLFGSGSAFF.

CDR3 region: CASSVITGTPGEKLFF. The CDR3 DNA reads TGTGCCAGCAGCGTTATTACCGGGACACCAGGTGAAAAACTGTTTTTT. J is TRBJ1-4 and V is TRBV11-2; D is perhaps TRBD1 (6 bases). The length of the CDR3 is 16 residues. V lost 5 bases, J lost 7 bases, and 20 bases lay in between. Germline V gene data show CDR1 as SGHAT and CDR2 as FQNNGV.

The chain is built from TRBV9 and TRBJ2-2; no reliable D call. The CDR3 runs 13 residues. V was shortened by 0 bases and J by 6 bases, with 6 bases between the two germline ends. The germline V gene encodes CDR1 SGDLS and CDR2 YYNGEE. This CDR3 reads CASSVGLAGELFF. The CDR3 DNA follows: TGTGCCAGCAGCGTAGGTCTGGCCGGGGAGCTGTTTTTT.

The J gene is TRBJ2-1, the V gene TRBV27; D perhaps matches TRBD1 (6 bases). The CDR3 has 15 residues. V gave up 5 bases and J gave up 4 bases, with 15 bases separating them. Germline V gene data show CDR1 as MNHEY and CDR2 as SMNVEV (reference sequence). CDR3 coding DNA: TGTGCCAGCAGTCCAAAGGGGGTGTGGTACAATGAGCAGTTCTTC. This translates into CASSPKGVWYNEQFF.

The chain joins TRBV7-9 to TRBJ2-7; TRBD1 agrees at 7 bases. CDR1 and CDR2 (germline): SEHNR, FQNEAQ (reference sequence). After removal of 4 bases from V and 1 base from J, the junction contained 7 bases not matched to a gene. The CDR3 is made up of 15 amino acids. The CDR3: CASSYGDRSSYEQYF. In nucleotides, the CDR3 is TGTGCCAGCAGCTACGGGGACAGAAGTTCCTACGAGCAGTACTTC.

The chain links TRBV4-1 to TRBJ2-3; 8 bases agree with TRBD2. V lost 4 bases, J lost 3 bases, and 9 bases stayed unmatched. The CDR3 spans 16 residues. Looked up from germline, CDR1 is MGHRA and CDR2 is YSYEKL. CDR3 amino acids: CASSPGPGGPTDTQYF. The DNA of the CDR3 is TGCGCCAGCAGCCCCGGCCCGGGAGGGCCGACAGATACGCAGTATTTT.

The chain recombines TRBV27 with TRBJ2-7; D might be TRBD1 or TRBD2, each matching 5 bases. The V end lost 3 bases, the J end lost 2 bases, and 14 bases lay between the germline ends. CDR1 and CDR2 (germline): MNHEY, SMNVEV (reference sequence). The CDR3 spans 15 residues. The CDR3 DNA follows: TGTGCCAGCAGTTTGAAGGGGCGGGCCGCCTACGAGCAGTACTTC. As protein: CASSLKGRAAYEQYF.

The chain couples TRBV7-6 to TRBJ2-7; TRBD2 matches at 8 bases. Germline V gives CDR1 SGHVS, CDR2 FNYEAQ. The J segment lost 6 bases and the V segment lost 5 bases, leaving 9 bases of the junction unmatched. This CDR3 contains 14 residues. The CDR3: CASSLRTGGLEQYF. CDR3 nucleotide sequence: TGTGCCAGCAGCCTGCGGACGGGAGGGCTCGAGCAGTACTTC.

This chain connects TRBV7-9 to TRBJ2-1; tentatively, D is TRBD1 (6 bases). The CDR3 totals 15 residues. Per the germline V gene, CDR1 is SEHNR and CDR2 is FQNEAQ (reference sequence). V lost 4 bases to trimming and J lost 4 bases, with 14 bases between them. The CDR3 here is CASSSFLRGYNEQFF. The CDR3 DNA reads as TGTGCCAGCAGCTCTTTTCTCAGGGGTTACAATGAGCAGTTCTTC.

The chain couples TRBV15 to TRBJ2-2; 8 bases are shared with TRBD1. The CDR3 contains 16 residues. Looked up from germline, CDR1 is LNHNV and CDR2 is YYDKDF (reference sequence). With 1 base clipped from V and 4 bases from J, the junction kept 5 bases outside the gene matches. DNA for the CDR3: TGTGCCACCAGCAGAGGAAGGACAGGGATCACCGGGGAGCTGTTTTTT. It translates to CATSRGRTGITGELFF.

The chain carries TRBV16 and TRBJ2-7; D not certain. Trimming cost V 4 bases and J 5 bases, with 15 bases left between them. The CDR3 has 14 amino acids. Germline V CDR1 and CDR2: KGHSY, FQNENV. CDR3 coding DNA: TGTGCCAGCAGCCGCCCAATGGGTACCGACGAGCAGTACTTC. Amino acid sequence: CASSRPMGTDEQYF.

The chain is built from TRBV28 and TRBJ2-7; the match to TRBD2 covers 8 bases. Germline V gene lookup returns CDR1 MDHEN and CDR2 SYDVKM. The CDR3 covers 17 residues. V lost 1 base to trimming and J lost 0 bases; unmatched junction nucleotides: 8. The CDR3 DNA reads as TGTGCCAGCAGTTTATACCCGGCGCTAGCGGGCTCCTACGAGCAGTACTTC. Protein sequence: CASSLYPALAGSYEQYF.

V usage is TRBV4-1 and J usage is TRBJ2-5; possible D gene TRBD1, 6 bases. Germline V lookup: CDR1 MGHRA, CDR2 YSYEKL. Trimming cost V 4 bases and J 0 bases, with 6 bases left between them. The CDR3 is 13 amino acids. The CDR3 loop reads CASSRTDQETQYF. The CDR3 bases are TGCGCCAGCAGCCGGACAGACCAAGAGACCCAGTACTTC.

This clone was seen more than once but under ten times. This rearrangement joins TRBV27 to TRBJ2-7; D is ambiguous. V lost 8 bases to trimming and J lost 3 bases, with 5 bases between them. CDR1 MNHEY and CDR2 SMNVEV come from the germline V gene (reference sequence). The CDR3 runs to 10 residues. CDR3 residues: CASGYYEQYF. CDR3 bases: TGTGCCAGCGGGTACTACGAGCAGTACTTC.

The chain uses TRBV27 and TRBJ2-7; 11 nucleotides agree with TRBD2. After removal of 5 bases from V and 3 bases from J, the junction contained 6 bases not matched to a gene. Germline-derived CDR1 and CDR2 are MNHEY and SMNVEV (reference sequence). The length of the CDR3 is 15 residues. CDR3 amino acids: CASSIAGTSGYEQYF. As DNA, the CDR3 is TGTGCCAGCAGTATAGCCGGGACTAGCGGCTACGAGCAGTACTTC.

This rearrangement joins TRBV15 to TRBJ2-5; either TRBD1 or TRBD2 may supply D (5 bases each). The germline gives CDR1 LNHNV, CDR2 YYDKDF (reference sequence). CDR3 length equals 14 residues. V gave up 4 bases and J gave up 5 bases, with 14 bases separating them. The CDR3 sequence is CATSTGTAGETQYF. Here the CDR3 DNA reads TGTGCCACCAGCACGGGGACGGCCGGGGAGACCCAGTACTTC.

This chain links TRBV7-9 with TRBJ1-5; a weak D match, TRBD1 (6 bases). This CDR3 is 14 amino acids long. The V end lost 3 bases, the J end lost 4 bases, and 10 bases lay between the germline ends. Germline values: CDR1 SEHNR, CDR2 FQNEAQ (reference sequence). The CDR3 loop reads CASSLGGTNQPQHF. CDR3 bases: TGTGCCAGCAGCTTGGGGGGGACAAATCAGCCCCAGCATTTT. Variable domain in full (rest from reference TRBV7-9 and TRBJ1-5): DTGVSQNPRHKITKRGQNVTFRCDPISEHNRLYWYRQTLGQGPEFLTYFQNEAQLEKSRLLSDRFSAERPKGSFSTLEIQRTEQGDSAMYLCASSLGGTNQPQHFGDGTRLSIL.

This clone is a singleton in its sample. V and J are TRBV28 and TRBJ1-1, with no clear D. V was pared by 4 bases and J by 1 base, with 7 bases between. The CDR3 is made up of 13 amino acids. Germline V gene data show CDR1 as MDHEN and CDR2 as SYDVKM. CDR3 amino acids: CASSYSGNTEAFF. The CDR3 DNA reads TGTGCCAGCAGTTATAGCGGGAACACTGAAGCTTTCTTT. The full variable domain, completed using reference TRBV28 and TRBJ1-1, is DVKVTQSSRYLVKRTGEKVFLECVQDMDHENMFWYRQDPGLGLRLIYFSYDVKMKEKGDIPEGYSVSREKKERFSLILESASTNQTSMYLCASSYSGNTEAFFGQGTRLTVV.